Below, 5 T cell receptor beta chains from the same sample are listed, as sequenced in a study of control samples from healthy donors and cancer patients. Using immunoSEQ multiplex PCR, the repertoire was profiled, and TCRdb retains in-frame clones only, with some absent. The table has around 75,000 clones, 80% to 95% seen once. The material sequenced was blood. All receptors derive from a woman aged 55-69 years in good health.

In its sample, this clone was seen once. The chain links TRBV7-2 to TRBJ1-1; a possible D gene is TRBD1 (6 bases). Trimming pared 5 bases from V and 7 bases from J, leaving 17 bases between. The CDR3 sequence is 14 residues long. The germline CDR1 and CDR2 sequences are SGHTA and FQGNSA. CDR3 sequence (DNA): TGTGCCAGCAGCCCGAGGGGGGGGTCGGTTGAAGCTTTCTTT. The encoded protein is CASSPRGGSVEAFF.

This rearrangement joins TRBV25-1 to TRBJ2-3; 8 nucleotides match TRBD2. The CDR3 contains 15 residues. CDR1 is MGHDK, CDR2 SYGVNS, per germline. Germline trimming cut 2 bases from V and 4 bases from J; bases unmatched to any gene: 5. The CDR3 nucleotides read TGTGCCAGCAGTGAAATCGGGAGGGCCGCAGATACGCAGTATTTT. Translation: CASSEIGRAADTQYF.

The gene calls are TRBV19 and TRBJ2-3; TRBD2 might be the D (5 bases). CDR1 and CDR2 (germline): LNHDA, SQIVND (reference sequence). This CDR3 region has 14 residues. Trimming pared 4 bases from V and 5 bases from J, leaving 13 bases between. The CDR3 spells CASSTGGIGDTQYF. In nucleotides, the CDR3 is TGTGCCAGTAGTACAGGAGGTATCGGAGATACGCAGTATTTT.

This clone was observed a single time. The chain links TRBV15 to TRBJ2-7, with 8 bases matching TRBD2. CDR1 is LNHNV, CDR2 YYDKDF, per germline (reference sequence). The V segment lost 3 bases and the J segment 2 bases; nucleotides outside the gene matches: 3. The CDR3 spans 14 residues. CDR3 nucleotide sequence: TGTGCCACCAGCAGGAGCGGGAGCACCTACGAGCAGTACTTC. This gives the protein CATSRSGSTYEQYF.

This chain uses TRBV27 with TRBJ2-7, with 9 bases fitting TRBD1. Per germline, CDR1 MNHEY and CDR2 SMNVEV (reference sequence). V was pared by 0 bases and J by 6 bases, with 3 bases of the junction left unmatched. This CDR3 has 14 amino acids. The DNA of the CDR3 is TGTGCCAGCAGTTTATCACAGGGGGCCGTCGAGCAGTACTTC. It yields the protein CASSLSQGAVEQYF.